The 4 T cell receptor beta chains below were found in one sample sequenced in a study of cytomegalovirus exposure and HLA in healthy donors. The PCR employed 60 Vbeta primers together with 13 Jbeta primers. TCRdb's copy holds only in-frame clones and misses some; the assay was immunoSEQ multiplex PCR. Its clone listing holds around 80,000 clones. The sequenced sample was PBMCs. The receptor source for this set is a middle-aged man in good health and CMV-seronegative.

The chain uses TRBV6-5 and TRBJ1-5, with 8 bases aligning to TRBD1. This CDR3 has 15 amino acids. V was pared by 7 bases and J by 0 bases, with 5 bases of the junction left unmatched. Germline lookup yields CDR1 MNHEY and CDR2 SVGAGI. The DNA for the CDR3 is TGTGCCAGCAAGAAGACAGGGGATAGCAATCAGCCCCAGCATTTT. Translated, it gives CASKKTGDSNQPQHF.

V gene TRBV30 combines with J gene TRBJ2-3; 11 bases match TRBD1. J gave up 3 bases and V 7 bases, and 6 bases lay outside the gene matches. Germline CDR1 GTSNPN, CDR2 SVGIG (reference sequence). The CDR3 sequence is 14 residues long. For the CDR3, the DNA is TGTGCCTTCGCGGACAGGGGGCGGACAGATACGCAGTATTTT. This gives the protein CAFADRGRTDTQYF.

This chain connects TRBV14 to TRBJ2-1; 7 bases align to TRBD2. From germline, CDR1 is SGHDN and CDR2 FVKESK. This CDR3 is built from 17 residues. J lost 3 bases, V lost 3 bases, and 11 bases had no gene match. The CDR3 region has the DNA TGTGCCAGCAGCCATGATCGAGTAACGGGGGGCTACAATGAGCAGTTCTTC. Encoded protein: CASSHDRVTGGYNEQFF. Full variable domain (missing parts from reference TRBV14 and TRBJ2-1): EAGVTQFPSHSVIEKGQTVTLRCDPISGHDNLYWYRRVMGKEIKFLLHFVKESKQDESGMPNNRFLAERTGGTYSTLKVQPAELEDSGVYFCASSHDRVTGGYNEQFFGPGTRLTVL.

V gene TRBV6-6 combines with J gene TRBJ1-5; 8 bases match TRBD1. This CDR3 has 16 amino acids. Germline trimming cut 6 bases from V and 2 bases from J; bases unmatched to any gene: 9. Germline V gives CDR1 MNHNY, CDR2 SVGAGI (reference sequence). The DNA for the CDR3 is TGTGCCAGCAGCCCTGCCGGGACAGGCGGCAATCAGCCCCAGCATTTT. It specifies CASSPAGTGGNQPQHF.